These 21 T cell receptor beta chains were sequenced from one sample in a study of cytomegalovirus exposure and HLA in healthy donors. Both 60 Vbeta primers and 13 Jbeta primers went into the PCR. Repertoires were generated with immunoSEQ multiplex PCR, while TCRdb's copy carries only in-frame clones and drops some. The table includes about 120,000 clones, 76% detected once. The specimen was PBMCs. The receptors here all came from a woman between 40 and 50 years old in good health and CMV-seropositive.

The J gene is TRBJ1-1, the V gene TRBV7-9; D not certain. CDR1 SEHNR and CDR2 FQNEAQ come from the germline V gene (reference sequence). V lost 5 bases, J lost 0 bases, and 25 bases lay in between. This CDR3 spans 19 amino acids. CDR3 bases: TGTGCCAGCAGCCTCCGGAGGGCGGGGTTGGGCTACATGAACACTGAAGCTTTCTTT. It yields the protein CASSLRRAGLGYMNTEAFF.

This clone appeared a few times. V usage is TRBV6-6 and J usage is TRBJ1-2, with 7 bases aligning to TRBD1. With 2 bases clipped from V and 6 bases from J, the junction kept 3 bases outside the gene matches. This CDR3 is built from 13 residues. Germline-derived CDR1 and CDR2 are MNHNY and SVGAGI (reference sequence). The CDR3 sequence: CASSYRGRNGYTF. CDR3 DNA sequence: TGTGCCAGCAGTTACAGGGGGCGAAATGGCTACACCTTC.

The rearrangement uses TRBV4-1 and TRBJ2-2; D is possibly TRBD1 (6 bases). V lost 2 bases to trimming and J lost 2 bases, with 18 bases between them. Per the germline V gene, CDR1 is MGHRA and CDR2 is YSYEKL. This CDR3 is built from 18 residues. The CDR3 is CASSQPDSRRLNTGELFF. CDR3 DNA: TGCGCCAGCAGCCAACCGGACAGCCGACGCCTTAACACCGGGGAGCTGTTTTTT.

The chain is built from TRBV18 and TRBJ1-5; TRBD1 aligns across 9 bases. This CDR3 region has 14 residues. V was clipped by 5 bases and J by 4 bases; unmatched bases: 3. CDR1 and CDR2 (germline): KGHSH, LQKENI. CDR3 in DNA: TGTGCCAGCTCAGAGGGGACAGGGAATCAGCCCCAGCATTTT. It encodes CASSEGTGNQPQHF.

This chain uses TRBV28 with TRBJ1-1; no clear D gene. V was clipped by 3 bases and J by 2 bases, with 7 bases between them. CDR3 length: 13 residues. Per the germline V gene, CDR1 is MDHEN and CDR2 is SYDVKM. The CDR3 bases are TGTGCCAGCAGTTTCCAGATTAACACTGAAGCTTTCTTT. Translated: CASSFQINTEAFF.

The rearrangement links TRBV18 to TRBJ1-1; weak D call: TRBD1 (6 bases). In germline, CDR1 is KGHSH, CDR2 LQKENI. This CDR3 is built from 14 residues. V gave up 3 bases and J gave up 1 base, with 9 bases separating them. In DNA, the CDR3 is TGTGCCAGCTCACCTGGGGGACAGAACACTGAAGCTTTCTTT. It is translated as CASSPGGQNTEAFF.

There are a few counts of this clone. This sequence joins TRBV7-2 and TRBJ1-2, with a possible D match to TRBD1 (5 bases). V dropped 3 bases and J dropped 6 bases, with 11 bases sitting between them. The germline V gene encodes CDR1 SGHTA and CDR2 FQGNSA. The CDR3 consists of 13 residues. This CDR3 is CASSFLGDHGYTF. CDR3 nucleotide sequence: TGTGCCAGCAGCTTTTTAGGGGATCATGGCTACACCTTC. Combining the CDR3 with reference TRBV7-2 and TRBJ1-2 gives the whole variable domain GAGVSQSPSNKVTEKGKDVELRCDPISGHTALYWYRQSLGQGLEFLIYFQGNSAPDKSGLPSDRFSAERTGGSVSTLTIQRTQQEDSAVYLCASSFLGDHGYTFGSGTRLTVV.

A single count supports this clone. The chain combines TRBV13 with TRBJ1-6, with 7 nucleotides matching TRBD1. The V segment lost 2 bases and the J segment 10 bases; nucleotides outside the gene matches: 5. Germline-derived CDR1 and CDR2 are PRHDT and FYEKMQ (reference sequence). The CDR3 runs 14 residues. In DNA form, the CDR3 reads TGTGCCAGCAGCTTAAAACAGGGGAGCTCACCCCTCCACTTT. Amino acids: CASSLKQGSSPLHF.

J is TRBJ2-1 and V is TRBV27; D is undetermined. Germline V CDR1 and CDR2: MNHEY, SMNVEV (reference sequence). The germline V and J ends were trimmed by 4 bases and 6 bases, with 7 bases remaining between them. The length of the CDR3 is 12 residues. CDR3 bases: TGTGCCAGCAGTTCTCAGTTCAATGAGCAGTTCTTC. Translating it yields CASSSQFNEQFF.

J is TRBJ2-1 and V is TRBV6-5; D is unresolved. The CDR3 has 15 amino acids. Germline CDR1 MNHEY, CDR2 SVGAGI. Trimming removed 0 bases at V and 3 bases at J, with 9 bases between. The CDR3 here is CASSYSLTNYNEQFF. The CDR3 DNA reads TGTGCCAGCAGTTACTCCTTAACTAACTACAATGAGCAGTTCTTC.

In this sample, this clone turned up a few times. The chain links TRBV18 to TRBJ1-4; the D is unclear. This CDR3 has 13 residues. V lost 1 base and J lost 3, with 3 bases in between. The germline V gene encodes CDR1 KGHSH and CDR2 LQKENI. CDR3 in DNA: TGTGCCAGCTCACCACAGCCTAATGAAAAACTGTTTTTT. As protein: CASSPQPNEKLFF.

This CDR3 is CASSSGGRRDEKLFF. In DNA, the CDR3 is TGTGCCAGCAGCTCTGGAGGGCGTCGGGATGAAAAACTGTTTTTT. The chain carries TRBV5-4 and TRBJ1-4; D call uncertain. The CDR3 has 15 amino acids. CDR1 is SGHNT, CDR2 YYREEE, per germline (reference sequence). V gave up 3 bases and J gave up 6 bases, with 15 bases separating them.

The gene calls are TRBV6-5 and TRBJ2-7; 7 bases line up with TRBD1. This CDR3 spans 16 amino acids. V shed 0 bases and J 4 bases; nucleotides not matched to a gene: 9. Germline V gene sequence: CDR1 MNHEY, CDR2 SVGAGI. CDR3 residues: CASSYSYGTALYEQYF. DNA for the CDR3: TGTGCCAGCAGTTACTCCTACGGGACAGCTTTATACGAGCAGTACTTC.

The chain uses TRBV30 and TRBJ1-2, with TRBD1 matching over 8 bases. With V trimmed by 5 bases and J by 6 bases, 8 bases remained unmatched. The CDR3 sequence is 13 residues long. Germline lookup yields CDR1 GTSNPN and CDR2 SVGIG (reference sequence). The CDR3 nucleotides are TGTGCCTGGGTCCAACAGGGGGGGAATGGCTACACCTTC. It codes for CAWVQQGGNGYTF.

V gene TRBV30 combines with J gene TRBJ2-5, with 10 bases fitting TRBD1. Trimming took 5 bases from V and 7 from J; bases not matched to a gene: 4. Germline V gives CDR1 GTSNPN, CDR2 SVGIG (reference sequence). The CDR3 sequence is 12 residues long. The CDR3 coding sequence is TGTGCCTGGGACTGGGACAGGGGGACCCAGTACTTC. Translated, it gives CAWDWDRGTQYF.

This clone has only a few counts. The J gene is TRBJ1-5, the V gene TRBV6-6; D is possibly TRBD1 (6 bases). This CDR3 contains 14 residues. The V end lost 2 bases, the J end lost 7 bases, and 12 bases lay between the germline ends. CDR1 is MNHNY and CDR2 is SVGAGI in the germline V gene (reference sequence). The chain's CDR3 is CASSYGGSYQPQHF. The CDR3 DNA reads TGTGCCAGCAGTTACGGGGGCAGTTACCAGCCCCAGCATTTT.

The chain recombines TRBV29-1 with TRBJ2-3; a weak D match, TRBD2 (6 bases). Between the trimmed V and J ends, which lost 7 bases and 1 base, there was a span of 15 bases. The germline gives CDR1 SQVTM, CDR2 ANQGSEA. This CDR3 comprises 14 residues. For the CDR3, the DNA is TGCAGCGCCCAATTCGGGGGAGGCACAGATACGCAGTATTTT. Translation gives CSAQFGGGTDTQYF.

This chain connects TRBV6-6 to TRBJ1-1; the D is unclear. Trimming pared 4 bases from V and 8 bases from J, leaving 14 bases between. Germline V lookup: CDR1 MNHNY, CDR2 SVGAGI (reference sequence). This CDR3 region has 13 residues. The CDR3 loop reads CASSWSGFVEAFF. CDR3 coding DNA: TGTGCCAGCAGTTGGTCGGGTTTCGTGGAAGCTTTCTTT.

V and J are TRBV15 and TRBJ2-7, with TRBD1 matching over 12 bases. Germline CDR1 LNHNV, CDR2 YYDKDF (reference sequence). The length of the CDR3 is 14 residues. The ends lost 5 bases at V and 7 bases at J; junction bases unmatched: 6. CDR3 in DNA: TGTGCCACCAGCGGGGGACAGGGGGCAAGGGAGCAGTACTTC. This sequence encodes CATSGGQGAREQYF.

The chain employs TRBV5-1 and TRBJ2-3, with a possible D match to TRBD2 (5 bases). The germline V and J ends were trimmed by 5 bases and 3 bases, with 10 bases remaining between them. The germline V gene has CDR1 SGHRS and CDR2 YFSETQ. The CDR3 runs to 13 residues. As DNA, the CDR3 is TGCGCCAGCAGGAAGAGGGAGACAGATACGCAGTATTTT. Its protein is CASRKRETDTQYF. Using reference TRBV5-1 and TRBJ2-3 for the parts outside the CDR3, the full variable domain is KAGVTQTPRYLIKTRGQQVTLSCSPISGHRSVSWYQQTPGQGLQFLFEYFSETQRNKGNFPGRFSGRQFSNSRSEMNVSTLELGDSALYLCASRKRETDTQYFGPGTRLTVL.

Here the CDR3 reads CASSGTQSGRDTEAFF. CDR3 nucleotides: TGTGCCAGCAGTGGAACCCAATCGGGGAGGGACACTGAAGCTTTCTTT. The rearrangement links TRBV6-1 to TRBJ1-1; D is uncertain. The CDR3 length is 16 residues. Germline CDR1 is MNHNS and CDR2 is SASEGT. Trimming took 4 bases from V and 3 from J, leaving 18 bases between them.